This TCR beta chain appears in the sequencing data of a study of graft-versus-host responses after intestinal transplantation. Study-wide findings and caveats: The recipient marrow held GvH clones, and some of them showed up first in ileum or blood. Early after transplant, HvG declines were associated with peak levels of circulating GvH clones.

Points on this clone: Its target is unknown.

Clones were sequenced by immunoSEQ multiplex PCR, and TCRdb holds only the in-frame ones, with some missing. The data hold 75,000 to 90,000 clones, with approximately 88% observed a single time. CDR3 length: 15 residues. The V and J ends lost 8 bases and 2 bases, in that order; junction bases with no gene match: 4. Germline lookup yields CDR1 MNHNS and CDR2 SASEGT. This chain links TRBV6-1 with TRBJ2-7; 15 bases agree with TRBD2. This clonotype was sampled from a human donor who received an intestinal transplant. The source was unstimulated CD4+ T cells sorted from spleen or lymph node cells, collected before intestinal transplant. The CDR3 loop is CASGLAGGMAYEQYF. CDR3 bases: TGTGCCAGCGGACTAGCGGGAGGGATGGCCTACGAGCAGTACTTC.